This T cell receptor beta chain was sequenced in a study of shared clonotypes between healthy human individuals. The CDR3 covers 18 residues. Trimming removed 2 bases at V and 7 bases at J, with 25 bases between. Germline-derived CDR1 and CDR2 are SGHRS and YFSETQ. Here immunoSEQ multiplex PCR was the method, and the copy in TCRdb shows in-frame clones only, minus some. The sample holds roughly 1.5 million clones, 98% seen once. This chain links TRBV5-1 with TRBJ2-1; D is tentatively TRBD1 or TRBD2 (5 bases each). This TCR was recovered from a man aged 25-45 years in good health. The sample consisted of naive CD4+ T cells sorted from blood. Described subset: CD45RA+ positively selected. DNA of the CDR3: TGCGCCAGCAGCTTCCCTTTAGTTGCAGGGACGTTTGTAAATGAGCAGTTCTTC. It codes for CASSFPLVAGTFVNEQFF.